The TCR beta chain under discussion was sequenced for a study of cytomegalovirus exposure and HLA in healthy donors. Overall study: It was reported in a later analysis that the 120 or so validation repertoires used the same platform as the 666 first-cohort repertoires.

Turning to this clone: Its antigen is not known. The same CDR3 also results from other DNA sequences found in this sample.

The CDR3 runs 13 residues. The V gene's germline CDR1 is SGHRS and CDR2 YFSETQ. V trimming: 4 bases; J trimming: 5 bases; junction bases outside the gene matches: 2. This table comes from immunoSEQ multiplex PCR, and its TCRdb copy is limited to in-frame clones, with some not included. The table has 150,000 to 200,000 clones, around 80% seen once. Study-wide results and limits: The study labeled 150 to 200 TCR beta chains cytomegalovirus-associated. Rarity marked most TCR sequences, yet some public TCRs occurred in many donors. Testing in vitro showed a few CMV-associated chains specific for CMV antigens.

This sequence originates from a woman between 25 and 40 years old in good health and CMV-seronegative. The chain recombines TRBV5-1 with TRBJ1-4, with 7 bases aligning to TRBD1. Sequencing input: PBMCs. The CDR3 sequence is CASSLGQNEKLFF. CDR3 sequence (DNA): TGCGCCAGCAGCCTGGGACAGAATGAAAAACTGTTTTTT.